The 27 T cell receptor beta chains below all came from one sample that was sequenced in a study of shared clonotypes between healthy human individuals. Libraries were prepared by immunoSEQ multiplex PCR; TCRdb keeps only in-frame clonotypes and omits some of them. The sample consists of some 470,000 clones, 75% to 85% of them appearing once. The sample was PBMCs. The receptors were sampled from a woman aged 40 to 55 in good health. Some clones in this sample may be carry-over from other donors' samples.

The chain employs TRBV2 and TRBJ2-7, with D possibly being TRBD1 or TRBD2 (5 bases each). V was pared by 4 bases and J by 2 bases, with 18 bases between. Germline V gives CDR1 SNHLY, CDR2 FYNNEI. The CDR3 consists of 16 residues. CDR3 bases: TGTGCCAGCAGTGCCGAGGGGAGCGGCAACGCCTACGAGCAGTACTTC. Translating it yields CASSAEGSGNAYEQYF.

This clone was seen repeatedly, ten times or more. The chain is built from TRBV7-3 and TRBJ2-1, with a possible D match to TRBD2 (7 bases). CDR1 SGHTA and CDR2 FQGTGA come from the germline V gene. This CDR3 contains 16 residues. V lost 4 bases, J lost 1 base, and 14 bases lay in between. CDR3 nucleotide sequence: TGTGCCAGCAGCTCCCAGGGGAGGGTATCCTACAATGAGCAGTTCTTC. Translation: CASSSQGRVSYNEQFF.

In nucleotides, the CDR3 is TGCAGCGTAGACAGGGGAGACTATGGCTACACCTTC. Its translation: CSVDRGDYGYTF. This sequence joins TRBV29-1 and TRBJ1-2; 8 nucleotides line up with TRBD1. Germline V gene sequence: CDR1 SQVTM, CDR2 ANQGSEA. This CDR3 has 12 residues. The V and J ends lost 6 bases and 3 bases, in that order; junction bases with no gene match: 3.

The CDR3 sequence is CASTLGTRTGELFF. Written as DNA, the CDR3 is TGTGCCAGCACCCTTGGGACCCGCACCGGGGAGCTGTTTTTT. The rearrangement links TRBV6-1 to TRBJ2-2, with D perhaps matching TRBD1 or TRBD2 (5 bases each). The V and J ends lost 7 bases and 4 bases respectively, with 13 bases between them. The CDR3 is made up of 14 amino acids. The germline V gene encodes CDR1 MNHNS and CDR2 SASEGT.

V is TRBV5-5 and J is TRBJ2-5; 11 nucleotides align to TRBD2. CDR3 size: 16 residues. J gave up 4 bases and V 3 bases, and 8 bases lay outside the gene matches. In germline, CDR1 is SGHKS, CDR2 YYEKEE (reference sequence). The CDR3 DNA sequence: TGTGCCAGCAGCTGGCGAATAGCGGGAGGGAGAGAGACCCAGTACTTC. It encodes CASSWRIAGGRETQYF.

CDR3 amino acids: CSVRGSASTDTQYF. The CDR3 coding sequence is TGCAGCGTCAGGGGGAGCGCTAGCACAGATACGCAGTATTTT. The chain is built from TRBV29-1 and TRBJ2-3; TRBD1 agrees at 7 bases. The trim removed 6 bases at V and 0 bases at J, leaving 6 bases unmatched. The CDR3 spans 14 residues. From germline, CDR1 is SQVTM and CDR2 ANQGSEA.

This chain uses TRBV7-9 with TRBJ1-1; D remains ambiguous. Germline loops: CDR1 SEHNR, CDR2 FQNEAQ (reference sequence). The V gene lost 1 base and the J gene lost 11 bases, with 17 bases spanning the gap. The CDR3 spans 14 residues. The CDR3 nucleotides are TGTGCCAGCAGCTTAGATCACGCTTCGTGGGAGGCTTTCTTT. Encoded protein: CASSLDHASWEAFF.

The rearrangement joins TRBV4-3 to TRBJ2-7; D possibly corresponds to TRBD1 (6 bases). Germline CDR1 reads LGHNA; CDR2 reads YSLEER. This CDR3 spans 15 amino acids. The germline V and J ends were trimmed by 0 bases and 7 bases, with 16 bases remaining between them. CDR3 nucleotide sequence: TGCGCCAGCAGCCAAGATAGTAACAGGGTGGGGGAGCAGTACTTC. This sequence encodes CASSQDSNRVGEQYF.

This chain links TRBV19 with TRBJ2-2; the D call may be TRBD1 or TRBD2 (6 bases each). CDR1 LNHDA and CDR2 SQIVND come from the germline V gene (reference sequence). Between the trimmed V and J ends, which lost 1 base and 6 bases, there was a span of 15 bases. The CDR3 consists of 16 residues. The CDR3: CASSIARGAGAGELFF. CDR3 nucleotide sequence: TGTGCCAGTAGTATAGCGAGGGGGGCTGGGGCCGGGGAGCTGTTTTTT.

In this sample, this clone turned up once. The DNA of the CDR3 is TGTGCCAGCTTAGACCCCCTCCCTCCCTACGAGCAGTACTTC. This sequence encodes CASLDPLPPYEQYF. V is TRBV7-9 and J is TRBJ2-7; the D is unclear. V lost 8 bases and J 2 bases, leaving 16 bases between the germline ends. The germline CDR1 and CDR2 sequences are SEHNR and FQNEAQ (reference sequence). This CDR3 is 14 amino acids long.

This clone occurred a few times. V gene TRBV2 combines with J gene TRBJ1-2, with 7 bases that match TRBD1. With 1 base clipped from V and 4 bases from J, the junction kept 9 bases outside the gene matches. From germline, CDR1 is SNHLY and CDR2 FYNNEI. This CDR3 has 16 amino acids. The CDR3 loop reads CASSEGLGGAGYGYTF. The CDR3 DNA is TGTGCCAGCAGTGAAGGGTTAGGGGGCGCTGGCTATGGCTACACCTTC.

The chain is built from TRBV11-3 and TRBJ2-1, with D possibly matching TRBD1 (6 bases). This CDR3 region has 12 residues. Germline-derived CDR1 and CDR2 are SGHNT and YENEEA. Trimming cost V 4 bases and J 8 bases, with 9 bases left between them. The CDR3 nucleotides are TGTGCCAGCAGCTCGGGACAACATGAGCAGTTCTTC. Its protein is CASSSGQHEQFF.

This clone was observed a handful of times. The V gene is TRBV4-2, the J gene TRBJ2-4; D gene uncertain. The CDR3 is 17 residues long. Germline CDR1 and CDR2: LGHNA and YNFKEQ. V shed 0 bases and J shed 0 bases, with 12 bases lying between them. The CDR3 is CASSQEPLTLAKNIQYF. The CDR3 coding sequence is TGTGCCAGCAGCCAAGAACCCCTGACATTAGCCAAAAACATTCAGTACTTC.

This chain connects TRBV11-2 to TRBJ2-7, with 7 bases lining up with TRBD1. Germline trimming cut 3 bases from V and 6 bases from J; bases unmatched to any gene: 11. Per germline, CDR1 SGHAT and CDR2 FQNNGV. This CDR3 contains 15 residues. CDR3 in DNA: TGTGCCAGCAGCTTGTCCGGGACAGAAATGGGCGAGCAGTACTTC. Protein: CASSLSGTEMGEQYF.

The sample holds one count of this clone. The V and J genes are TRBV4-2 and TRBJ2-3; maybe TRBD2 (5 bases). Deletions cut 0 bases from V and 0 bases from J, with 13 bases between. The CDR3 runs to 17 residues. Germline V lookup: CDR1 LGHNA, CDR2 YNFKEQ. The CDR3 nucleotides read TGTGCCAGCAGCCAAGATCGCGGGCGAACTAGCACAGATACGCAGTATTTT. Amino acid sequence: CASSQDRGRTSTDTQYF.

The chain has TRBV10-3 and TRBJ2-3; 7 bases fit TRBD2. The germline V gene has CDR1 ENHRY and CDR2 SYGVKD. The trim removed 3 bases at V and 4 bases at J, leaving 7 bases unmatched. The CDR3 contains 15 residues. As DNA, the CDR3 is TGTGCCATCAGTGATCCCGCGGGAGAGGCAGATACGCAGTATTTT. Translation: CAISDPAGEADTQYF.

CDR3 nucleotide sequence: TGTGCCAGCAGCTCAGGGACTAGCGGGAACGATGAGCAGTTCTTC. This translates into CASSSGTSGNDEQFF. The rearrangement links TRBV11-3 to TRBJ2-1; 13 nucleotides align to TRBD2. Germline values: CDR1 SGHNT, CDR2 YENEEA. The CDR3 has 15 residues. Trimming removed 4 bases from V and 8 bases from J; junction bases left unmatched: 5.

V is TRBV28 and J is TRBJ2-5; D might be TRBD2 (6 bases). This CDR3 contains 15 residues. Germline lookup yields CDR1 MDHEN and CDR2 SYDVKM. Trimming cost V 5 bases and J 3 bases, with 16 bases left between them. The CDR3 DNA sequence: TGTGCCAGCAGTCCCGTTGGGGGGTCCAAAGAGACCCAGTACTTC. Translation: CASSPVGGSKETQYF.

The chain links TRBV21-1 to TRBJ1-1; TRBD1 is the table's D call and was not checked against the DNA. TRBV21-1 is a listed pseudogene. CDR3 length: 15 residues. This CDR3 reads CASSNLTGADTEAFF. CDR3 in DNA: TGTGCCAGCAGCAATCTGACAGGGGCCGACACTGAAGCTTTCTTT.

The genes are TRBV15 and TRBJ2-7; D is ambiguous. Deletions cut 2 bases from V and 1 base from J, with 6 bases between. Per germline, CDR1 LNHNV and CDR2 YYDKDF (reference sequence). This CDR3 has 13 residues. The CDR3 DNA reads as TGTGCCACCAGCAGACCCTGGTCCTACGAGCAGTACTTC. Its translation is CATSRPWSYEQYF.

Only one count was recorded for this clone. J is TRBJ2-2 and V is TRBV7-8; 7 nucleotides align to TRBD2. The J segment lost 0 bases and the V segment lost 10 bases, leaving 5 bases of the junction unmatched. There are 14 residues in the CDR3. Germline V lookup: CDR1 SGHVS, CDR2 FQNEAQ. The CDR3 DNA sequence: TGTGCCATCCGCGGGGGATCGAACACCGGGGAGCTGTTTTTT. Translated, it gives CAIRGGSNTGELFF.

This chain links TRBV7-9 with TRBJ2-7, with unresolved D. V was pared by 2 bases and J by 1 base, with 6 bases between. Germline V lookup: CDR1 SEHNR, CDR2 FQNEAQ (reference sequence). CDR3 length: 13 amino acids. The CDR3 sequence is CASSLPGSYEQYF. The CDR3 nucleotides are TGTGCCAGCAGCTTACCGGGTTCCTACGAGCAGTACTTC.

On this clone itself: This likely traces to a read error, being one base from a far larger clone. The rearrangement links TRBV7-9 to TRBJ2-7; D gene unclear. V gave up 1 base and J gave up 5 bases, with 12 bases separating them. The CDR3 has 14 residues. Germline CDR1 SEHNR, CDR2 FQNEAQ (reference sequence). The CDR3 region has the DNA TGTGCCAGCAGCTTAGGCGGACGGGCGGACGAGCAGTACTTC. Translated: CASSLGGRADEQYF.

The chain links TRBV2 to TRBJ2-7; TRBD1 aligns across 7 bases. CDR3 length: 16 residues. V shed 8 bases and J 3 bases; nucleotides not matched to a gene: 16. Germline CDR1 reads SNHLY; CDR2 reads FYNNEI. The CDR3 spells CASLGLGHRGGYEQYF. In DNA, the CDR3 is TGTGCCAGCCTTGGCCTGGGTCACAGGGGCGGCTACGAGCAGTACTTC.

On this clone: This specimen includes other DNA sequences encoding the same CDR3. The chain links TRBV28 to TRBJ2-3, with D maybe TRBD2 (5 bases). Germline loops: CDR1 MDHEN, CDR2 SYDVKM. The CDR3 runs 14 residues. The V end lost 4 bases, the J end lost 0 bases, and 8 bases lay between the germline ends. The CDR3 is CASSSGGSTDTQYF. CDR3 nucleotide sequence: TGTGCCAGCAGTTCGGGCGGGAGCACAGATACGCAGTATTTT.

This chain links TRBV5-1 with TRBJ1-2, with a weak D call TRBD1 (6 bases). This CDR3 region has 15 residues. Germline CDR1 SGHRS, CDR2 YFSETQ. V lost 4 bases to trimming and J lost 4 bases, with 17 bases between them. The CDR3 loop is CASSPEPGQVYGYTF. Written as DNA, the CDR3 is TGCGCCAGCAGCCCCGAACCGGGACAAGTCTATGGCTACACCTTC. The full variable domain, completed using reference TRBV5-1 and TRBJ1-2, is KAGVTQTPRYLIKTRGQQVTLSCSPISGHRSVSWYQQTPGQGLQFLFEYFSETQRNKGNFPGRFSGRQFSNSRSEMNVSTLELGDSALYLCASSPEPGQVYGYTFGSGTRLTVV.

The chain is built from TRBV20-1 and TRBJ1-2; TRBD1 aligns across 10 bases. CDR1 DFQATT and CDR2 SNEGSKA come from the germline V gene (reference sequence). The ends lost 6 bases at V and 8 bases at J; junction bases unmatched: 3. The CDR3 has 11 residues. CDR3 coding DNA: TGCAGTGCCGGGACAGGGGCCGGCTACACCTTC. Translated, it gives CSAGTGAGYTF.